This T cell receptor (beta chain) appears in the sequencing data of a study of T cell repertoires in ileal Crohn's disease (dated by TCRdb to the late 2010s). For context, the study as a whole: The median duration of disease was 7.5 to 9.5 years, and at the time of surgery about 35% of patients were active smokers. The study was conducted in parallel with a multicentre cohort built to find predictors of early endoscopic recurrence after ileocolonic resection. A total of around 150 mucosal samples from roughly 60 patients were sequenced, collected from several sites on the surgical specimen as well as at postoperative endoscopy. All patients had surgery for a complication: stricturing disease in about 60% and penetrating disease in approximately 39%. Endoscopic postoperative recurrence was defined as a Rutgeerts score above i0. M6 samples consisted of neoterminal ileum biopsies collected during postoperative colonoscopy. A prospective multicentre cohort supplied the 57 Crohn's disease patients whose TCR repertoires were analysed. About half of the patients received postoperative therapy: roughly 10 received thiopurines and 18 received anti-TNF agents. General conclusions and limits of the study: Only a subgroup of patients, of unstated size, had mucosal CD4 and CD8 T cells sorted and sequenced. Patients who were active smokers at surgery had a significantly higher proportion of clonal expansions than non-smokers (approximately 26% vs 17%, p=0.02). Postoperative endoscopy timing varied within the first year after surgery, with a median delay of about 7 months. More high-frequency clones were carried by sorted CD8 T cells than by CD4 T cells, suggesting that mucosal expansions were mainly CD8. Endoscopic recurrence was linked to a higher percentage of high-frequency clones at surgery, and recurrence occurred in every patient whose clonality exceeded 26.8% (18/57).

For commercial TCRB immunosequencing, approximately 460 nanograms of biopsy DNA were submitted for each sample. Adaptive Biotechnology amplified CDR3 regions from genomic DNA with a two-step multiplex PCR that controlled for amplification bias. The first PCR used primers for every V and J gene segment; the second PCR added barcodes and Illumina adapters. CDR3 libraries were sequenced using an Illumina instrument. The study's processing was this. The analysis used both the pipelines supplied by the vendor and custom analysis of the raw data in R/Bioconductor with R version 3.3.0. Clonality, which ranges from 0 to 1, was calculated as the inverse of the normalised Shannon entropy across all productive clones. High-frequency clones were defined as the repertoire share of the top 100 clones, retaining only clones passing a 95% confidence test. Overlap between samples was measured with the Morisita-Horn index, while repertoire diversity was measured with the Simpson index. The immuneACCESS repertoire file appears here via TCRdb, limited to in-frame rearrangements. These files lack a portion of the clones; in checked studies, under half of the deficit traces to unresolved V genes, and the cause of the others is not known. V, J and clone size were drawn from that table, and D and trimming were deduced from the DNA. The sample data list some 12,000 clones, and roughly 80% of these were observed just once. The leading ten clones occupy roughly 15% of the sample.

Taken from cysteine to phenylalanine, the CDR3 has 11 residues. Left in the record is the CDR3 DNA by itself, 33 bases read in frame from the first base. V gives up 5 bases and J gives up 7 bases, and the segment between their germline ends measures 5 bases. CDR1 and CDR2 (SEHNR, FQNEAQ) derive from the germline V gene (reference sequence). In light of the paper, this sample's time point label describes: neoterminal ileum biopsy at postoperative endoscopy, about 6 months after surgery. Eligible patients were adults with ileal or ileocolonic Crohn's disease who had an indication for ileocolonic resection. Before DNA extraction, whole ileal mucosal biopsies were kept frozen at -80 degrees C. Genomic DNA was extracted from frozen whole biopsies with a TRizol-based method and quantified on a NanoDrop 2000 spectrophotometer. With respect to this clone: Its cognate antigen has yet to be identified. Base qualities are not recorded, but no much larger clone differs from it by a single base. Different DNA sequences within this sample yield the same CDR3.

The specimen was ileal tissue. This receptor was identified in an adult with Crohn's disease. The chain couples TRBV7-9 to TRBJ1-4, with the D gene uncertain. The CDR3 in this case is CASSPGEKLFF. The DNA sequence is TGTGCCAGCAGCCCCGGTGAAAAACTGTTTTTT.